Listed here is a single TCR beta chain. One end of the junction varies from germline; a read error may be responsible. MiXCR, run by TCRdb on the PCR reads, gives a single entry per CDR3 protein. The sample has some 90,000 distinct CDR3 sequences; 45% to 55% are singletons. This CDR3 contains 11 residues. Germline V lookup: CDR1 MNHEY, CDR2 SVGAGI. The data derive from a study of CDR3 diversity in severe acne. The chain carries TRBV6-5 and TRBJ2-2; 8 nucleotides align to TRBD2. The receptor was isolated from a male donor in good health, serving as a control. The sample comprised blood. Here the CDR3 reads CASSRGGGAVF. DNA of the CDR3: TGTGCCAGCAGCCGGGGGGGGGGAGCTGTTTTT.